The rows below give T cell receptor beta chains drawn from one sample of a study of blood T cell repertoires in COVID-19. Produced via immunoSEQ multiplex PCR; TCRdb's table is partial and in-frame only. This sample yields about 27,000 clones, of which 91% are seen a single time; about a sixth belongs to the top ten. Specimen: peripheral blood. Every receptor here comes from a human donor with active COVID-19. The donor label of this sample is uncertain. Both conserved end residues are trimmed from each CDR3. Size is stated for part of the rows, as once, few or many counts, or as a class when the clone is expanded.

size | J | V | CDR3
NA | TRBJ1-1 | TRBV7-3 | ASSLTLNTEAF
NA | TRBJ1-1 | TRBV5-1 | ASSPPGGPNTEAF
once | TRBJ1-1 | TRBV9 | ASSVDGLPRDTEAF
NA | TRBJ2-6 | TRBV21-1 | ASSKAPGGASGANVLT
NA | TRBJ2-1 | TRBV11-2 | ASSPDTKNNEQF
NA | TRBJ1-6 | TRBV2 | ASSEWDRANSPLH
NA | TRBJ2-7 | TRBV28 | ASSKPGQGAYEQY
NA | TRBJ2-5 | TRBV5-5 | ASSLGPSFQETQY
NA | TRBJ2-1 | TRBV27 | ASRSKREGYNEQF
once | TRBJ2-3 | TRBV10-3 | AITRDTGGDTQY